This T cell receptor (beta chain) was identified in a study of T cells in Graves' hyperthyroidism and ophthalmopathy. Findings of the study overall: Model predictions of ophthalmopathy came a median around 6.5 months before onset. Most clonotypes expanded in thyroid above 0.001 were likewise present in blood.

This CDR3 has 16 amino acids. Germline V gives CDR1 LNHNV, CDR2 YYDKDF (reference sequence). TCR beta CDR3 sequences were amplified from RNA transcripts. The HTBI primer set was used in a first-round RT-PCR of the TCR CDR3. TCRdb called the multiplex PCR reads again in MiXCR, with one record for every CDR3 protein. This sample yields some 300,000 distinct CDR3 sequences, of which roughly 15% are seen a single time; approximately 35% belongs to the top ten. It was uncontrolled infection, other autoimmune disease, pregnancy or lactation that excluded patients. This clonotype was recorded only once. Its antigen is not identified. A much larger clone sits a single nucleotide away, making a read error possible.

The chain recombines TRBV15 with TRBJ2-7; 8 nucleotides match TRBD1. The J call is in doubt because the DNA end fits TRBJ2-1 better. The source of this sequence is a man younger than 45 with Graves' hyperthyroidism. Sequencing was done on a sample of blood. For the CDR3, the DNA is TGTGCCACCAGCCTCCTCCCAGGACAGGGATCCTACGAGCAGTTCTTC. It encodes CATSLLPGQGSYEQFF.